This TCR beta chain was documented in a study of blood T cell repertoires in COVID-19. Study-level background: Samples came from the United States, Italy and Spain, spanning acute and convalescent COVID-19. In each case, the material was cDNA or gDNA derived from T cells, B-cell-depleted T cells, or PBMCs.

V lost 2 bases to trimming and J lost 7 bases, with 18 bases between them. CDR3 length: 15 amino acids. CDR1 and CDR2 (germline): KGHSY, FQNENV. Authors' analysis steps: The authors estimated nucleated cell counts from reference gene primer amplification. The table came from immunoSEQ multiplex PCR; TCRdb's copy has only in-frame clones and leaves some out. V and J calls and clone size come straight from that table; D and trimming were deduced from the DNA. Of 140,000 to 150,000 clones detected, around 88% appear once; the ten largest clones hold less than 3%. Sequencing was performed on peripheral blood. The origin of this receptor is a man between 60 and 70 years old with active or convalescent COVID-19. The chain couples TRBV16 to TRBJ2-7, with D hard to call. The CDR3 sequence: CASSQASAAAGEQYF. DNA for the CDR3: TGTGCCAGCAGCCAAGCCTCGGCAGCCGCCGGGGAGCAGTACTTC.